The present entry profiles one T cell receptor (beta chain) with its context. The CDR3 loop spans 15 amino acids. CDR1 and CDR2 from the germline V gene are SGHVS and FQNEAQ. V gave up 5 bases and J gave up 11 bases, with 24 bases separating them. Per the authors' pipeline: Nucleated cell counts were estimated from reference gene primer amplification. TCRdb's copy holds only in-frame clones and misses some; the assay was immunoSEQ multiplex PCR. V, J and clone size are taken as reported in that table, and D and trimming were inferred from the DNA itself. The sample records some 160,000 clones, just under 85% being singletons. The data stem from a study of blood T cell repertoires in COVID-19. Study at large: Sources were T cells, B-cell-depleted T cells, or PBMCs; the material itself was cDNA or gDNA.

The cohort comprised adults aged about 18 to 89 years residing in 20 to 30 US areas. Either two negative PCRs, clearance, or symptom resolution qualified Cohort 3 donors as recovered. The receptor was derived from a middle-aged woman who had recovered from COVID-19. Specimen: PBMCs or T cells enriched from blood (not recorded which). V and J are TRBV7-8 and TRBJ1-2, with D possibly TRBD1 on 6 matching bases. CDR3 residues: CASSPRPGHQNVYTF. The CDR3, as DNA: TGTGCCAGCAGCCCTCGACCGGGACACCAAAACGTATACACCTTC. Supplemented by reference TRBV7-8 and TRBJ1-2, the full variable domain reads GAGVSQSPRYKVAKRGQDVALRCDPISGHVSLFWYQQALGQGPEFLTYFQNEAQLDKSGLPSDRFFAERPEGSVSTLKIQRTQQEDSAVYLCASSPRPGHQNVYTFGSGTRLTVV.